A selection of T cell receptor beta chains follows, all from one sample in a study of shared clonotypes between healthy human individuals. Clones were read by immunoSEQ multiplex PCR, and TCRdb kept only the in-frame ones, dropping some. The sample has about 2.3 million clones; just under 95% are singletons. The sample consisted of naive CD4+ T cells from PBMCs. The receptor set was obtained from a man between 18 and 29 years old in good health. Some clones in this sample may be carry-over from other donors' samples. Both conserved end residues are part of each CDR3. The D gene is left open where the match is weak. Size values are once, few and many counts, or a class for expanded clones, and some rows have none.

V gene: TRBV30
J gene: TRBJ2-6
clone size: .
D gene: .
CDR3 protein: CAWRAESGANVLTF
CDR3 DNA: TGTGCCTGGAGGGCCGAATCTGGGGCCAACGTCCTGACTTTC

V gene: TRBV5-4
J gene: TRBJ1-5
clone size: .
D gene: .
CDR3 protein: CASSSDSTPDQPQHF
CDR3 DNA: TGTGCCAGCAGCTCGGACAGCACTCCGGATCAGCCCCAGCATTTT

V gene: TRBV5-1
J gene: TRBJ2-3
clone size: once
D gene: .
CDR3 protein: CASSFGPDTQYF
CDR3 DNA: TGCGCCAGCAGCTTTGGTCCGGATACGCAGTATTTT

V gene: TRBV20-1
J gene: TRBJ1-1
clone size: few
D gene: .
CDR3 protein: CRARGNTEAFF
CDR3 DNA: TGCAGGGCGAGGGGGAACACTGAAGCTTTCTTT

V gene: TRBV19
J gene: TRBJ1-4
clone size: .
D gene: .
CDR3 protein: CASTQAGREKLFF
CDR3 DNA: TGTGCCAGTACCCAAGCGGGTCGGGAAAAACTGTTTTTT

V gene: TRBV28
J gene: TRBJ1-2
clone size: once
D gene: .
CDR3 protein: CASRPREGKRFPISNYGYTF
CDR3 DNA: TGTGCCAGCAGGCCAAGGGAAGGCAAACGCTTTCCTATTTCTAACTATGGCTACACCTTC

V gene: TRBV27
J gene: TRBJ1-2
clone size: .
D gene: .
CDR3 protein: CASTHVGKKTNYGYTF
CDR3 DNA: TGTGCCAGCACCCACGTGGGGAAGAAGACTAACTATGGCTACACCTTC

V gene: TRBV2
J gene: TRBJ2-7
clone size: .
D gene: TRBD2
CDR3 protein: CASSPPLGGWGEQYF
CDR3 DNA: TGTGCCAGCAGCCCCCCCTTGGGAGGGTGGGGCGAGCAGTACTTC

V gene: TRBV4-1
J gene: TRBJ2-1
clone size: .
D gene: TRBD2
CDR3 protein: CASSQLGLAGGPGQFF
CDR3 DNA: TGCGCCAGCAGCCAACTGGGACTAGCGGGAGGGCCTGGGCAGTTCTTC

V gene: TRBV19
J gene: TRBJ2-7
clone size: once
D gene: TRBD2
CDR3 protein: CASSIRSGSAYEQYF
CDR3 DNA: TGTGCCAGTAGTATCCGGAGCGGGAGTGCCTACGAGCAGTACTTC

V gene: TRBV20-1
J gene: TRBJ2-1
clone size: once
D gene: .
CDR3 protein: CSARWMNEQFF
CDR3 DNA: TGCAGTGCTAGATGGATGAATGAGCAGTTCTTC

V gene: TRBV14
J gene: TRBJ2-3
clone size: once
D gene: .
CDR3 protein: CASSQVDSTDTQYF
CDR3 DNA: TGTGCCAGCAGCCAAGTGGACAGCACAGATACGCAGTATTTT

V gene: TRBV28
J gene: TRBJ1-5
clone size: .
D gene: TRBD1
CDR3 protein: CASSRPSTGTGLLWPQHF
CDR3 DNA: TGTGCCAGCAGCCGCCCTTCTACCGGGACAGGTTTACTATGGCCCCAGCATTTT

V gene: TRBV19
J gene: TRBJ2-7
clone size: .
D gene: TRBD2
CDR3 protein: CASSTEAGLAYEQYF
CDR3 DNA: TGTGCCAGTAGTACAGAAGCGGGATTAGCCTACGAGCAGTACTTC

V gene: TRBV4-1
J gene: TRBJ2-7
clone size: .
D gene: TRBD2
CDR3 protein: CASSQDEAGYGYEQYF
CDR3 DNA: TGCGCCAGCAGCCAAGACGAAGCGGGATACGGGTACGAGCAGTACTTC

V gene: TRBV5-4
J gene: TRBJ2-5
clone size: .
D gene: .
CDR3 protein: CASSTGYQETQYF
CDR3 DNA: TGTGCCAGCAGCACAGGTTACCAAGAGACCCAGTACTTC

V gene: TRBV10-3
J gene: TRBJ2-5
clone size: .
D gene: TRBD1
CDR3 protein: CAIRVGTGEETQYF
CDR3 DNA: TGTGCCATCAGGGTGGGGACAGGGGAAGAGACCCAGTACTTC

V gene: TRBV11-2
J gene: TRBJ2-5
clone size: once
D gene: .
CDR3 protein: CASSLGGMTRKTQYF
CDR3 DNA: TGTGCCAGCAGCTTAGGGGGGATGACAAGGAAGACCCAGTACTTC

V gene: TRBV18
J gene: TRBJ1-3
clone size: .
D gene: .
CDR3 protein: CASSPGVLSGNTIYF
CDR3 DNA: TGTGCCAGCTCACCAGGGGTCCTCTCTGGAAACACCATATATTTT

V gene: TRBV18
J gene: TRBJ2-3
clone size: .
D gene: TRBD1
CDR3 protein: CASSPSTGGIVGTDTQYF
CDR3 DNA: TGTGCCAGCTCACCTTCAACAGGGGGCATTGTTGGCACAGATACGCAGTATTTT

V gene: TRBV11-3
J gene: TRBJ2-1
clone size: .
D gene: TRBD2
CDR3 protein: CASSLGLAGGVAEQFF
CDR3 DNA: TGTGCCAGCAGCCTCGGACTAGCGGGAGGAGTTGCTGAGCAGTTCTTC

V gene: TRBV20-1
J gene: TRBJ2-5
clone size: .
D gene: .
CDR3 protein: CSSGKETQYF
CDR3 DNA: TGCAGCTCGGGGAAAGAGACCCAGTACTTC

V gene: TRBV5-1
J gene: TRBJ2-3
clone size: .
D gene: .
CDR3 protein: CASSLSTGADTQYF
CDR3 DNA: TGCGCCAGCAGCTTGTCGACCGGCGCAGATACGCAGTATTTT

V gene: TRBV4-1
J gene: TRBJ2-3
clone size: .
D gene: TRBD2
CDR3 protein: CASSRVRVGEGTDTQYF
CDR3 DNA: TGCGCCAGCAGCCGCGTGCGGGTCGGGGAGGGAACAGATACGCAGTATTTT

V gene: TRBV7-8
J gene: TRBJ1-4
clone size: once
D gene: .
CDR3 protein: CASSPGEGEWEKLFF
CDR3 DNA: TGTGCCAGCAGCCCCGGGGAAGGGGAGTGGGAAAAACTGTTTTTT

V gene: TRBV5-1
J gene: TRBJ2-2
clone size: .
D gene: .
CDR3 protein: CASQGANTGELFF
CDR3 DNA: TGCGCCAGCCAGGGAGCGAACACCGGGGAGCTGTTTTTT

V gene: TRBV28
J gene: TRBJ1-1
clone size: .
D gene: .
CDR3 protein: CASRTPGNTEAFF
CDR3 DNA: TGTGCCAGCAGAACCCCAGGGAACACTGAAGCTTTCTTT

V gene: TRBV5-1
J gene: TRBJ1-2
clone size: .
D gene: .
CDR3 protein: CASSLAGGEDGYTF
CDR3 DNA: TGCGCCAGCAGCTTGGCCGGGGGCGAGGATGGCTACACCTTC

V gene: TRBV28
J gene: TRBJ1-1
clone size: .
D gene: .
CDR3 protein: CASLTGFRAFF
CDR3 DNA: TGTGCCAGCTTAACAGGGTTTAGGGCTTTCTTT

V gene: TRBV2
J gene: TRBJ2-5
clone size: once
D gene: .
CDR3 protein: CASSLLEVEAQYF
CDR3 DNA: TGTGCCAGCAGCCTTCTGGAGGTCGAGGCCCAGTACTTC

V gene: TRBV11-2
J gene: TRBJ2-3
clone size: .
D gene: .
CDR3 protein: CASSLGLLSPDTQYF
CDR3 DNA: TGTGCCAGCAGCTTAGGATTGTTGTCCCCAGATACGCAGTATTTT

V gene: TRBV14
J gene: TRBJ1-2
clone size: .
D gene: .
CDR3 protein: CASSRIYGYTF
CDR3 DNA: TGTGCCAGCAGCCGAATCTATGGCTACACCTTC

V gene: TRBV6-1
J gene: TRBJ1-2
clone size: .
D gene: .
CDR3 protein: CASSPGPFGDYGYTF
CDR3 DNA: TGTGCCAGCAGTCCGGGACCCTTCGGCGACTATGGCTACACCTTC

V gene: TRBV2
J gene: TRBJ2-5
clone size: .
D gene: .
CDR3 protein: CASTRRAAQETQYF
CDR3 DNA: TGTGCCAGCACCCGACGGGCAGCACAAGAGACCCAGTACTTC

V gene: TRBV27
J gene: TRBJ1-5
clone size: .
D gene: TRBD1
CDR3 protein: CASSLSALNRGGQPQHF
CDR3 DNA: TGTGCCAGCAGTTTATCGGCCCTTAACAGGGGGGGTCAGCCCCAGCATTTT

V gene: TRBV28
J gene: TRBJ1-5
clone size: .
D gene: .
CDR3 protein: CASSQSPGRQPQHF
CDR3 DNA: TGTGCCAGCTCCCAGTCCCCGGGGAGGCAGCCCCAGCATTTT

V gene: TRBV5-8
J gene: TRBJ2-5
clone size: once
D gene: TRBD1
CDR3 protein: CASSRGTGLREETQYF
CDR3 DNA: TGTGCCAGCAGTCGTGGGACAGGGTTGAGAGAAGAGACCCAGTACTTC

V gene: TRBV6-1
J gene: TRBJ2-1
clone size: .
D gene: .
CDR3 protein: CATQYGNEQFF
CDR3 DNA: TGTGCCACCCAGTACGGCAATGAGCAGTTCTTC

V gene: TRBV4-2
J gene: TRBJ2-5
clone size: .
D gene: .
CDR3 protein: CASSQVPGRETQYF
CDR3 DNA: TGTGCCAGCAGCCAAGTTCCGGGCCGGGAGACCCAGTACTTC

V gene: TRBV7-2
J gene: TRBJ2-1
clone size: .
D gene: .
CDR3 protein: CASRWGRGGNEQFF
CDR3 DNA: TGTGCCAGCAGATGGGGGCGGGGCGGCAATGAGCAGTTCTTC

V gene: TRBV9
J gene: TRBJ2-7
clone size: .
D gene: .
CDR3 protein: CASSVRGAFDEQYF
CDR3 DNA: TGTGCCAGCAGCGTAAGGGGGGCATTTGACGAGCAGTACTTC

V gene: TRBV10-3
J gene: TRBJ2-7
clone size: .
D gene: .
CDR3 protein: CAISESGLRGTYYEQYF
CDR3 DNA: TGTGCCATCAGTGAGTCGGGTTTAAGGGGGACCTACTACGAGCAGTACTTC